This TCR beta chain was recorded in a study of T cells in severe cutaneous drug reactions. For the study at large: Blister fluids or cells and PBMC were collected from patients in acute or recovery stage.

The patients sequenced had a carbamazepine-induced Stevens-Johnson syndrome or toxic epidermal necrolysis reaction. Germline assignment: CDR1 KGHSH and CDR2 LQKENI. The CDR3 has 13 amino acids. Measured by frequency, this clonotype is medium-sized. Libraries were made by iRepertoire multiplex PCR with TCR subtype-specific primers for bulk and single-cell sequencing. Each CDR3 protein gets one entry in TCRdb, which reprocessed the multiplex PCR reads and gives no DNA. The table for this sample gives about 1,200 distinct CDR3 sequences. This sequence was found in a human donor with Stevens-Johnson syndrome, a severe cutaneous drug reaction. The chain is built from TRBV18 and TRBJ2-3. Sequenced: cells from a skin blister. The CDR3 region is CASSPEQLGTQYF.